These 27 T cell receptor beta chains were all obtained from the same sample, sequenced in a study of T cell repertoires in cytomegalovirus infection. TCRdb re-called the reads with MiXCR, one entry per CDR3 protein. Of some 150,000 distinct CDR3 sequences listed, around 24% are singletons. Material for sequencing was PBMCs. The receptors come from a human donor in good health (CMV status not recorded). Some clones in this sample may be carry-over from other donors' samples.

Only a few counts were recorded for this clonotype. The rearrangement joins TRBV12-3 or TRBV12-4 to TRBJ2-3, with TRBD2 matching over 14 bases. V trimming: 6 bases; J trimming: 2 bases; junction bases outside the gene matches: 7. The CDR3 consists of 17 residues. CDR3 DNA sequence: TGTGCCAGCAGCAAAGGGACTAGCGGGGGCCTCACAGATACGCAGTATTTT. As protein: CASSKGTSGGLTDTQYF.

CDR3 DNA sequence: TGTGCCAGCAGTTCACCGCGGACTAGCGGGAGGGCCTACGAGCAGTACTTC. The encoded protein is CASSSPRTSGRAYEQYF. The rearrangement joins TRBV28 to TRBJ2-7, with 15 nucleotides matching TRBD2. The CDR3 is 17 amino acids. With V trimmed by 4 bases and J by 2 bases, 6 bases remained unmatched. Germline V gives CDR1 MDHEN, CDR2 SYDVKM.

Ten or more counts support this clonotype. The rearrangement joins TRBV25-1 to TRBJ2-1, with unresolved D. Germline assignment: CDR1 MGHDK and CDR2 SYGVNS. Trimming removed 8 bases at V and 7 bases at J, with 9 bases between. The CDR3 sequence is 11 residues long. The CDR3 loop reads CASSRWNEQFF. CDR3 nucleotide sequence: TGTGCCAGCTCCCGGTGGAATGAGCAGTTCTTC.

In its sample, this clonotype was seen many times. V is TRBV7-2 and J is TRBJ2-1, with D possibly matching TRBD1 (6 bases). The V gene's germline CDR1 is SGHTA and CDR2 FQGNSA. V was pared by 1 base and J by 6 bases, with 13 bases between. The CDR3 runs 15 residues. The CDR3 nucleotides read TGTGCCAGCAGCTTAGTGTCAGGGGCTAGCAATGAGCAGTTCTTC. Translated, it gives CASSLVSGASNEQFF. Supplemented by reference TRBV7-2 and TRBJ2-1, the full variable domain reads GAGVSQSPSNKVTEKGKDVELRCDPISGHTALYWYRQSLGQGLEFLIYFQGNSAPDKSGLPSDRFSAERTGGSVSTLTIQRTQQEDSAVYLCASSLVSGASNEQFFGPGTRLTVL.

The chain combines TRBV27 with TRBJ2-1, with a possible D match to TRBD1 (6 bases). Trimming removed 6 bases from V and 0 bases from J, with 9 bases in between. This CDR3 is built from 14 residues. The germline V gene encodes CDR1 MNHEY and CDR2 SMNVEV (reference sequence). CDR3 in DNA: TGTGCCAGCAGCGGACAGAGCTCCTACAATGAGCAGTTCTTC. Its translation: CASSGQSSYNEQFF.

This clonotype was observed many times. The chain is built from TRBV7-2 and TRBJ2-5; TRBD2 matches 7 bases. This CDR3 comprises 17 residues. Germline values: CDR1 SGHTA, CDR2 FQGNSA. With 1 base clipped from V and 2 bases from J, the junction kept 10 bases outside the gene matches. CDR3 sequence: CASSLGGGGGGQETQYF. The CDR3 coding sequence is TGTGCCAGCAGCTTAGGTGGGGGTGGCGGGGGTCAAGAGACCCAGTACTTC.

The CDR3, as DNA: TGTGCCGGGACAGGGTACTCCTACGAGCAGTACTTC. As protein: CAGTGYSYEQYF. The chain joins TRBV30 to TRBJ2-7, with 9 positions matching TRBD1. The V segment lost 8 bases and the J segment 0 bases; nucleotides outside the gene matches: 2. Germline CDR1 GTSNPN, CDR2 SVGIG (reference sequence). The CDR3 is 12 residues long.

About this clonotype: This may come from a read error, since a much larger clone is one base off. The V and J genes are TRBV7-2 and TRBJ2-4, with 9 bases lining up with TRBD2. The length of the CDR3 is 17 residues. Germline CDR1 and CDR2: SGHTA and FQGNSA. CDR3 DNA: TGTGCCAGCAGCCCAAGGGCGGGAGGGCAAGTCAAAAACATGCAGTACTTC. Its translation: CASSPRAGGQVKNMQYF.

This clonotype has a handful of counts. The chain carries TRBV20-1 and TRBJ2-7; D is unresolved. V lost 6 bases and J lost 2, with 20 bases in between. Per germline, CDR1 DFQATT and CDR2 SNEGSKA (reference sequence). This CDR3 is built from 15 residues. The CDR3 sequence: CSARGEAGLTYEQYF. The DNA for the CDR3 is TGCAGTGCCCGAGGTGAGGCAGGATTGACCTACGAGCAGTACTTC.

This clonotype was seen at least ten times. V gene TRBV6-5 combines with J gene TRBJ2-7, with D maybe TRBD2 (5 bases). Trimming pared 2 bases from V and 3 bases from J, leaving 11 bases between. Germline assignment: CDR1 MNHEY and CDR2 SVGAGI. CDR3 size: 14 residues. The CDR3, as DNA: TGTGCCAGCAGTTACGGGGTCGAGGGCTACGAGCAGTACTTC. This gives the protein CASSYGVEGYEQYF.

This clonotype has only a few counts. The J gene is TRBJ2-7, the V gene TRBV6-2 or TRBV6-3; 7 nucleotides line up with TRBD1. The CDR3 sequence is 14 residues long. The germline CDR1 and CDR2 sequences are MNHEY and SVGEGT. J lost 0 bases, V lost 6 bases, and 5 bases had no gene match. The CDR3 region is CASRATGDSYEQYF. Written as DNA, the CDR3 is TGTGCCAGCAGAGCAACAGGGGACTCCTACGAGCAGTACTTC.

This chain joins TRBV7-3 and TRBJ2-1, with TRBD1 as a possible D gene (5 bases). Germline V gives CDR1 SGHTA, CDR2 FQGTGA. The CDR3 is 13 residues long. The germline V and J ends were trimmed by 3 bases and 6 bases, with 9 bases remaining between them. The CDR3 region is CASSFDSGNEQFF. Written as DNA, the CDR3 is TGTGCCAGCAGCTTTGACAGTGGCAATGAGCAGTTCTTC.

The rearrangement uses TRBV20-1 and TRBJ1-5; D perhaps matches TRBD1 (5 bases). The V end lost 6 bases, the J end lost 6 bases, and 15 bases lay between the germline ends. The germline CDR1 and CDR2 sequences are DFQATT and SNEGSKA (reference sequence). The CDR3 runs to 13 residues. The CDR3 protein is CSAKSGEGQPQHF. Written as DNA, the CDR3 is TGCAGTGCCAAGTCGGGGGAGGGTCAGCCCCAGCATTTT.

V and J are TRBV2 and TRBJ2-3, with 9 bases that match TRBD2. V lost 3 bases and J lost 0; bases outside the gene matches: 7. Germline CDR1 SNHLY, CDR2 FYNNEI. The CDR3 has 17 residues. CDR3 DNA sequence: TGTGCCAGCAGTGATCTGGGACTAGCCGCTAGCACAGATACGCAGTATTTT. This translates into CASSDLGLAASTDTQYF.

The chain joins TRBV3-1 to TRBJ2-2; D tentatively reads TRBD1 or TRBD2 (6 bases each). Germline CDR1 and CDR2: LGHDT and YNNKEL (reference sequence). Trimming stripped 0 bases from V and 5 bases from J, with 13 bases between. This CDR3 has 16 amino acids. The CDR3 bases are TGTGCCAGCAGCCAAGATCCAGGGGCGGGGACCGGGGAGCTGTTTTTT. Amino acid sequence: CASSQDPGAGTGELFF.

This clonotype occurred a few times. This chain uses TRBV20-1 with TRBJ1-6, with D possibly matching TRBD1 (5 bases). V lost 5 bases and J 8 bases, leaving 16 bases between the germline ends. CDR1 DFQATT and CDR2 SNEGSKA come from the germline V gene (reference sequence). The CDR3 has 14 residues. The CDR3 reads CSALPGLGDSPLHF. CDR3 coding DNA: TGCAGTGCTTTACCGGGGTTGGGGGATTCACCCCTCCACTTT.

V is TRBV2 and J is TRBJ2-4; D call uncertain. CDR3 size: 14 residues. The ends were cut back, 9 bases at V and 0 bases at J, with 12 bases in the middle. Looked up from germline, CDR1 is SNHLY and CDR2 is FYNNEI. In DNA, the CDR3 is TGTGCCAGTTTCCTTACCCTAGCCAAAAACATTCAGTACTTC. The encoded protein is CASFLTLAKNIQYF. The full variable domain, rest sourced from reference TRBV2 and TRBJ2-4, is EPEVTQTPSHQVTQMGQEVILRCVPISNHLYFYWYRQILGQKVEFLVSFYNNEISEKSEIFDDQFSVERPDGSNFTLKIRSTKLEDSAMYFCASFLTLAKNIQYFGAGTRLSVL.

This clonotype was counted only a few times. The gene calls are TRBV7-6 and TRBJ2-3; D gene ambiguous. The CDR3 extends over 14 amino acids. The germline gives CDR1 SGHVS, CDR2 FNYEAQ. V was cut by 1 base and J by 6 bases, with 11 bases left in between. The CDR3 coding sequence is TGTGCCAGCAGCTTAGGATTCGCCGGGGATACGCAGTATTTT. This codes for CASSLGFAGDTQYF.

In this sample, this clonotype turned up a few times. The rearrangement links TRBV6-1 to TRBJ2-5; 8 positions agree with TRBD1. V trimming: 5 bases; J trimming: 2 bases; junction bases outside the gene matches: 7. Germline CDR1 MNHNS, CDR2 SASEGT. The CDR3 is made up of 15 amino acids. The DNA for the CDR3 is TGTGCCAGCAGTTCATCAGGGGGCCGGCAAGAGACCCAGTACTTC. Translating it yields CASSSSGGRQETQYF.

This clonotype was seen ten or more times. J is TRBJ2-7 and V is TRBV11-2; possibly TRBD1 or TRBD2 for D (5 bases each). Trimming removed 0 bases at V and 5 bases at J, with 8 bases between. Germline V CDR1 and CDR2: SGHAT, FQNNGV. The CDR3 has 13 residues. CDR3 sequence: CASSLDRDHEQYF. For the CDR3, the DNA is TGTGCCAGCAGCTTAGACAGGGACCACGAGCAGTACTTC.

The rearrangement uses TRBV29-1 and TRBJ2-3, with 8 bases fitting TRBD2. V trimming: 7 bases; J trimming: 4 bases; junction bases outside the gene matches: 4. Germline loops: CDR1 SQVTM, CDR2 ANQGSEA. The CDR3 runs 12 residues. The CDR3 DNA follows: TGCAGCGCCGGGGGGGGCGCAGATACGCAGTATTTT. Translation gives CSAGGGADTQYF.

The V and J genes are TRBV12-3 or TRBV12-4 and TRBJ1-3; D call uncertain. The V end lost 3 bases, the J end lost 9 bases, and 12 bases lay between the germline ends. This CDR3 is 13 amino acids long. The CDR3, as DNA: TGTGCCAGCAGTTTCTCCGAACCGAGCACCATATATTTT. This sequence encodes CASSFSEPSTIYF.

This clonotype appeared a few times. This sequence joins TRBV19 and TRBJ1-1, with TRBD1 as a possible D gene (5 bases). This CDR3 is built from 15 residues. Germline CDR1 and CDR2: LNHDA and SQIVND (reference sequence). Trimming pared 4 bases from V and 1 base from J, leaving 13 bases between. In DNA form, the CDR3 reads TGTGCCAGTAGTAGGGCACCGCAGGGGAACACTGAAGCTTTCTTT. This gives the protein CASSRAPQGNTEAFF. The whole variable domain, remainder taken from reference TRBV19 and TRBJ1-1, is DGGITQSPKYLFRKEGQNVTLSCEQNLNHDAMYWYRQDPGQGLRLIYYSQIVNDFQKGDIAEGYSVSREKKESFPLTVTSAQKNPTAFYLCASSRAPQGNTEAFFGQGTRLTVV.

Only a few counts were recorded for this clonotype. The rearrangement joins TRBV12-3 or TRBV12-4 to TRBJ2-3, with D tentatively TRBD2 (5 bases). This CDR3 is 12 amino acids long. V was clipped by 5 bases and J by 5 bases, with 8 bases between them. CDR3 sequence reads: CASSRGLDTQYF. In DNA form, the CDR3 reads TGTGCCAGCAGTCGCGGACTAGATACGCAGTATTTT.

The chain combines TRBV4-1 with TRBJ2-7, with 9 bases lining up with TRBD1. CDR3 length: 15 residues. V lost 4 bases and J lost 5; bases outside the gene matches: 9. CDR1 and CDR2 (germline): MGHRA, YSYEKL. CDR3 sequence: CASSPQGQGSNEQYF. The CDR3, as DNA: TGCGCCAGCAGCCCCCAGGGACAGGGATCCAACGAGCAGTACTTC.

V is TRBV4-1 and J is TRBJ1-5; 12 bases match TRBD1. V lost 4 bases to trimming and J lost 5 bases; unmatched junction nucleotides: 3. Germline V gives CDR1 MGHRA, CDR2 YSYEKL. The CDR3 runs to 15 residues. The CDR3 is CASSPGQGADQPQHF. CDR3 sequence (DNA): TGCGCCAGCAGCCCGGGACAGGGGGCGGATCAGCCCCAGCATTTT.

The chain uses TRBV29-1 and TRBJ2-7; no reliable D call. V lost 4 bases and J 3 bases, leaving 16 bases between the germline ends. This CDR3 is 14 amino acids long. Germline lookup yields CDR1 SQVTM and CDR2 ANQGSEA. The CDR3: CSVAPIGPDYEQYF. The CDR3 DNA sequence: TGCAGCGTTGCCCCTATCGGACCGGACTACGAGCAGTACTTC.